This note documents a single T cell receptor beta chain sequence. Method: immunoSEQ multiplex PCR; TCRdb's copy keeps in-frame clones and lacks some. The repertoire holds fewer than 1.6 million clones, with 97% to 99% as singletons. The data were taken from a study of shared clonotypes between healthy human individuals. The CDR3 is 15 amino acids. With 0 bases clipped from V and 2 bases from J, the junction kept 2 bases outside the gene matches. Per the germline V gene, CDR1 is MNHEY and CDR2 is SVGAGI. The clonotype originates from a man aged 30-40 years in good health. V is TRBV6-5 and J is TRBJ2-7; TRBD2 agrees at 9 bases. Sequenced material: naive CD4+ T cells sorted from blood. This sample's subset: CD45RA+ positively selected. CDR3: CASSYSGGRAYEQYF. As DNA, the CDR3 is TGTGCCAGCAGTTACTCTGGCGGGAGGGCCTACGAGCAGTACTTC.